One sample yielded the 21 T cell receptor beta chains listed below, sequenced in a study of T-cell reconstitution after alpha-beta-depleted transplantation in children. The TCRbeta library was prepared with unique molecular identifiers. TCRdb recomputed calls from the PCR reads with MiXCR, one row per CDR3 protein. This sample has around 210,000 distinct CDR3 sequences, with roughly 7% found just once. Sample: PBMCs, taken before TCRalphabeta/CD19-depleted stem cell transplant. The receptors stem from a boy under 10 years old with acute lymphoblastic leukemia, due to receive a stem cell transplant.

Ten or more counts support this clonotype. This chain links TRBV3-1 with TRBJ2-7, with 7 bases identical to TRBD1. V shed 2 bases and J 2 bases; nucleotides not matched to a gene: 3. CDR1 and CDR2 from the germline V gene are LGHDT and YNNKEL (reference sequence). The CDR3 totals 14 residues. This CDR3 is CASSQQGTAYEQYF. The DNA for the CDR3 is TGTGCCAGCAGCCAACAGGGGACAGCCTACGAGCAGTACTTC.

V is TRBV5-1 and J is TRBJ2-1; perhaps TRBD2 as D (6 bases). Germline V gene lookup returns CDR1 SGHRS and CDR2 YFSETQ. Trimming left V 0 bases short and J 15 bases short, with 16 bases between. The CDR3 totals 13 residues. CDR3 protein: CASSLARDRGWFF. In nucleotides, the CDR3 is TGCGCCAGCAGCTTGGCCCGGGACCGGGGGTGGTTCTTC. The variable domain in full, with the rest retrieved from reference TRBV5-1 and TRBJ2-1, is KAGVTQTPRYLIKTRGQQVTLSCSPISGHRSVSWYQQTPGQGLQFLFEYFSETQRNKGNFPGRFSGRQFSNSRSEMNVSTLELGDSALYLCASSLARDRGWFFGPGTRLTVL.

This chain connects TRBV18 to TRBJ2-7, with 7 bases lining up with TRBD1. V trimming: 8 bases; J trimming: 2 bases; junction bases outside the gene matches: 3. Per the germline V gene, CDR1 is KGHSH and CDR2 is LQKENI. The CDR3 is made up of 12 amino acids. CDR3 in amino acids: CASQTGPYEQYF. The DNA for the CDR3 is TGTGCCAGCCAGACAGGGCCCTACGAGCAGTACTTC. Variable domain in full (rest from reference TRBV18 and TRBJ2-7): NAGVMQNPRHLVRRRGQEARLRCSPMKGHSHVYWYRQLPEEGLKFMVYLQKENIIDESGMPKERFSAEFPKEGPSILRIQQVVRGDSAAYFCASQTGPYEQYFGPGTRLTVT.

This clonotype has only a few counts. The V gene is TRBV6-5, the J gene TRBJ1-5, with D possibly TRBD1 on 5 matching bases. This CDR3 comprises 16 residues. In germline, CDR1 is MNHEY, CDR2 SVGAGI. Trimming took 4 bases from V and 4 from J, leaving 17 bases between them. The CDR3 DNA follows: TGTGCCAGCAGTTCGCCGGGGACGGCGATAAATCAGCCCCAGCATTTT. Translated, it gives CASSSPGTAINQPQHF.

This clonotype showed up many times. The chain joins TRBV7-9 to TRBJ1-3; D call uncertain. Trimming stripped 5 bases from V and 8 bases from J, with 10 bases between. Per germline, CDR1 SEHNR and CDR2 FQNEAQ (reference sequence). There are 12 residues in the CDR3. Written as DNA, the CDR3 is TGTGCCAGCAGCGCCTCGAGAGACACCATATATTTT. This encodes CASSASRDTIYF. The full variable domain, rest sourced from reference TRBV7-9 and TRBJ1-3, is DTGVSQNPRHKITKRGQNVTFRCDPISEHNRLYWYRQTLGQGPEFLTYFQNEAQLEKSRLLSDRFSAERPKGSFSTLEIQRTEQGDSAMYLCASSASRDTIYFGEGSWLTVV.

The table lists this clonotype with a few counts. This chain connects TRBV12-3 or TRBV12-4 to TRBJ1-5; the match to TRBD1 covers 7 bases. V lost 1 base to trimming and J lost 7 bases; unmatched junction nucleotides: 7. This CDR3 spans 15 amino acids. CDR3 protein: CASSLETGRGQPQHF. The CDR3 DNA reads TGTGCCAGCAGTTTAGAGACAGGGCGCGGCCAGCCCCAGCATTTT.

This clonotype was counted ten times or more. This chain joins TRBV20-1 and TRBJ1-1; tentatively, D is TRBD1 (5 bases). V lost 6 bases, J lost 5 bases, and 7 bases lay in between. The germline gives CDR1 DFQATT, CDR2 SNEGSKA (reference sequence). The CDR3 is 10 residues long. DNA of the CDR3: TGCAGTGCCCAGGGTACTGAAGCTTTCTTT. As protein: CSAQGTEAFF.

This clonotype was seen many times. The rearrangement joins TRBV20-1 to TRBJ2-1, with D unclear. V lost 1 base and J 8 bases, leaving 12 bases between the germline ends. Germline V gene data show CDR1 as DFQATT and CDR2 as SNEGSKA (reference sequence). The CDR3 is 13 amino acids. The CDR3 sequence is CSARAKERHEQFF. CDR3 sequence (DNA): TGCAGTGCTAGAGCTAAGGAGAGGCATGAGCAGTTCTTC.

There are many counts of this clonotype. The rearrangement joins TRBV7-2 to TRBJ2-1; no clear D gene. Looked up from germline, CDR1 is SGHTA and CDR2 is FQGNSA. The length of the CDR3 is 11 residues. V shed 5 bases and J shed 8 bases, with 7 bases lying between them. The CDR3 sequence: CASSLDYEQFF. Here the CDR3 DNA reads TGTGCCAGCAGCCTAGACTATGAGCAGTTCTTC.

This clonotype has a count of ten or more. The chain uses TRBV7-2 and TRBJ2-5, with no clear D. Trimming removed 3 bases at V and 7 bases at J, with 15 bases between. Looked up from germline, CDR1 is SGHTA and CDR2 is FQGNSA. This CDR3 spans 14 amino acids. The DNA of the CDR3 is TGTGCCAGCAGCTTGGCCCTTTCGGGCGGGACCCAGTACTTC. Its translation: CASSLALSGGTQYF.

This clonotype was seen repeatedly, ten times or more. The rearrangement links TRBV30 to TRBJ2-1, with 9 bases identical to TRBD2. V lost 7 bases, J lost 10 bases, and 11 bases stayed unmatched. The CDR3 runs 13 residues. The germline CDR1 and CDR2 sequences are GTSNPN and SVGIG (reference sequence). This chain's CDR3 is CASRGGGALEQFF. In DNA, the CDR3 is TGTGCCTCACGCGGCGGGGGGGCCTTGGAGCAGTTCTTC.

The rearrangement links TRBV7-9 to TRBJ2-1, with D hard to call. Germline V CDR1 and CDR2: SEHNR, FQNEAQ (reference sequence). V dropped 3 bases and J dropped 4 bases, with 10 bases sitting between them. This CDR3 contains 14 residues. This CDR3 is CASSFPTAYNEQFF. CDR3 sequence (DNA): TGTGCCAGCAGCTTTCCCACAGCTTACAATGAGCAGTTCTTC.

This clonotype was recorded at least ten times. This chain uses TRBV20-1 with TRBJ2-1; unclear D gene. Trimming removed 3 bases from V and 5 bases from J, with 8 bases in between. The CDR3 length is 12 residues. Germline V lookup: CDR1 DFQATT, CDR2 SNEGSKA (reference sequence). CDR3 in DNA: TGCAGTGCTAGTCCCCTTAACAATGAGCAGTTCTTC. Amino acid sequence: CSASPLNNEQFF.

This clonotype was counted at least ten times. The chain joins TRBV7-9 to TRBJ2-7, with D unresolved. Germline-derived CDR1 and CDR2 are SEHNR and FQNEAQ (reference sequence). The V end lost 6 bases, the J end lost 0 bases, and 9 bases lay between the germline ends. This CDR3 region has 13 residues. The CDR3 is CASSRESSYEQYF. Written as DNA, the CDR3 is TGTGCCAGCAGTAGGGAAAGCTCCTACGAGCAGTACTTC.

This chain joins TRBV12-3 or TRBV12-4 and TRBJ2-2, with 11 bases identical to TRBD2. There are 18 residues in the CDR3. J lost 3 bases, V lost 1 base, and 7 bases had no gene match. The CDR3 DNA is TGTGCCAGCAGTTTAGGGAACGGACTAGCGGGTGACACCGGGGAGCTGTTTTTT. This encodes CASSLGNGLAGDTGELFF.

V is TRBV3-1 and J is TRBJ2-7, with 9 bases lining up with TRBD1. Germline trimming cut 3 bases from V and 6 bases from J; bases unmatched to any gene: 3. The CDR3 extends over 13 amino acids. CDR1 is LGHDT, CDR2 YNNKEL, per germline (reference sequence). Here the CDR3 DNA reads TGTGCCAGCAGCCACCCGACAGGGGGCGAGCAGTACTTC. Protein product: CASSHPTGGEQYF.

The CDR3 DNA sequence: TGTGCCAGCAGCCAAACACGCGTCGATGAGCAGTTCTTC. This encodes CASSQTRVDEQFF. The V and J genes are TRBV13 and TRBJ2-1; no clear D. The CDR3 totals 13 residues. The V and J ends lost 5 bases and 8 bases respectively, with 13 bases between them. The germline gives CDR1 PRHDT, CDR2 FYEKMQ (reference sequence).

The chain is built from TRBV7-9 and TRBJ2-3; tentatively, D is TRBD2 (6 bases). The CDR3 is made up of 15 amino acids. V was shortened by 2 bases and J by 1 base, with 10 bases between the two germline ends. Germline V lookup: CDR1 SEHNR, CDR2 FQNEAQ (reference sequence). CDR3 nucleotides: TGTGCCAGCAGCTTATTGGTAGCGGGCACAGATACGCAGTATTTT. It specifies CASSLLVAGTDTQYF.

This clonotype was seen many times. The chain links TRBV11-2 to TRBJ1-4; D is perhaps TRBD1 (5 bases). Trimming shortened V by 4 bases and J by 8 bases, and 14 bases separated the two germline ends. In germline, CDR1 is SGHAT, CDR2 FQNNGV. The CDR3 length is 14 residues. The chain's CDR3 is CASSSPRGREKLFF. CDR3 nucleotides: TGTGCCAGCAGCTCACCAAGGGGAAGGGAAAAACTGTTTTTT.

This clonotype appeared many times. This chain connects TRBV4-3 to TRBJ2-5; D remains unclear. The CDR3 length is 14 residues. In germline, CDR1 is LGHNA, CDR2 YSLEER. With 0 bases removed from V and 5 bases from J, the gap between germline ends came to 10 bases. This CDR3 is CASSQEIVLETQYF. In DNA form, the CDR3 reads TGCGCCAGCAGCCAAGAAATAGTCCTCGAGACCCAGTACTTC.

The chain combines TRBV5-4 with TRBJ2-5; 10 bases are a match to TRBD2. The CDR3 has 14 residues. Germline V gene lookup returns CDR1 SGHNT and CDR2 YYREEE (reference sequence). The V gene end was trimmed by 9 bases and the J gene end by 4 bases; junction bases not matched to a gene: 9. The CDR3 is CATKKREGPETQYF. CDR3 DNA: TGTGCCACTAAGAAGCGGGAGGGCCCAGAGACCCAGTACTTC.